This TCR beta chain was observed in a study of cytomegalovirus exposure and HLA in healthy donors. TCRdb's table, derived via immunoSEQ multiplex PCR, lists solely in-frame clones and lacks some. The sample carries about 110,000 clones, 90% to 96% recorded once. Broader study findings: The classifier reportedly diagnosed cytomegalovirus status with high sensitivity and specificity. The study recorded 150 to 200 TCR beta chains that were cytomegalovirus-associated.

A word on this clone: As yet, its antigen is unknown.

Unmatched junction bases numbered 9, after V lost 6 bases and J lost 5 bases. The CDR3 runs 15 residues. Germline CDR1 reads SGHDN; CDR2 reads FVKESK. The chain joins TRBV14 to TRBJ2-5; 10 positions agree with TRBD1. The sequence was obtained from a young woman in good health and CMV-seronegative. Sequenced input: PBMCs. The CDR3 coding sequence is TGTGCCAGCAGTTCCGGGACAGGGGTTTGGGAGACCCAGTACTTC. Translation: CASSSGTGVWETQYF.